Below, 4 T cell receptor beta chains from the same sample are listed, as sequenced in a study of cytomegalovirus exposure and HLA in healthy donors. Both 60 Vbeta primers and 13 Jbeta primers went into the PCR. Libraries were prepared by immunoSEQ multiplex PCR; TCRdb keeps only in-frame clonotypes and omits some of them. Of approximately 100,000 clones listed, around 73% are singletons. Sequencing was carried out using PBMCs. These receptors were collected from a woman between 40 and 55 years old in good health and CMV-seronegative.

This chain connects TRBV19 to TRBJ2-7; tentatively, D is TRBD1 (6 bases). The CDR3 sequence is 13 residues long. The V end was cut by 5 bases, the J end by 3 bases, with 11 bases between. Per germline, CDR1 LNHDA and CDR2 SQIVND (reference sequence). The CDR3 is CASSLGHHYEQYF. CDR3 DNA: TGTGCCAGTAGTTTGGGACACCACTACGAGCAGTACTTC.

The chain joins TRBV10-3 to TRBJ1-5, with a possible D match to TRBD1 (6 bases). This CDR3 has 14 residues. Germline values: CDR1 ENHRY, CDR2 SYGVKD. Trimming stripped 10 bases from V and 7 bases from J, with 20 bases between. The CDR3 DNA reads TGTGCCACCGGGACGATGACAGGTGACCAGCCCCAGCATTTT. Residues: CATGTMTGDQPQHF.

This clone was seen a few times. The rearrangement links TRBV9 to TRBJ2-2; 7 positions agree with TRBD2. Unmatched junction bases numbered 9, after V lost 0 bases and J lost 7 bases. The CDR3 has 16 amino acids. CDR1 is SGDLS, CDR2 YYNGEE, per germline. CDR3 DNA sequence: TGTGCCAGCAGCGTAGGTCCGGGAGGCGAGGGCGGGGAGCTGTTTTTT. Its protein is CASSVGPGGEGGELFF.

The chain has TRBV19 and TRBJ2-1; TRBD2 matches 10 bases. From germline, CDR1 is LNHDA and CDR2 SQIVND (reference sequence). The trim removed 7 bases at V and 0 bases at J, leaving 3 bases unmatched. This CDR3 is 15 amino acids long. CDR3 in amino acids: CASTAGGFSYNEQFF. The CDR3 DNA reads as TGTGCCAGTACAGCGGGAGGGTTCTCCTACAATGAGCAGTTCTTC.